Listed below are T cell receptor beta chains from one sample, sequenced in a study of molecular identifiers for immune sequencing clone quantification. One entry per CDR3 protein results from TCRdb running MiXCR on the PCR reads. The data hold about 100,000 distinct CDR3 sequences, with roughly 38% observed a single time. The sample consisted of naive CD8+ T cells from blood, with Jurkat cell RNA spiked in. The receptors were sampled from a human donor in good health. Some libraries in this study had Jurkat cell RNA spiked in. The CDR3 runs from the conserved cysteine through the conserved F or W. A D gene is named only where the DNA matches it firmly. Clone size is stated in some rows and not others, as once, few, many or a class when expanded.

d_call,clone_size,v_call,j_call,cdr3_nt,cdr3_aa
-,few,TRBV7-6,TRBJ2-3,TGTGCCAGCAGCTCCGGAACCGGGGGCGAGGGTACGCAGTATTTT,CASSSGTGGEGTQYF
TRBD2,many,TRBV12-3/TRBV12-4,TRBJ2-1,TGTGCCAGCAGGCCCGGGACTAGCAGCTCCTACAATGAGCAGTTCTTC,CASRPGTSSSYNEQFF
TRBD1,-,TRBV6-6,TRBJ2-1,TGTGCCAGCAGTTATCCGACAGGGTCCAATGAGCAGTTCTTC,CASSYPTGSNEQFF
-,few,TRBV7-9,TRBJ1-4,TGTGCCAGCAGGCCGCAGGGCACCTTTTATGAAAAACTGTTTTTT,CASRPQGTFYEKLFF
-,-,TRBV20-1,TRBJ2-2,TGCAGTGCTAGTCCGAGTCACCCAACTCTTACCGGGGAGCTGTTTTTT,CSASPSHPTLTGELFF
-,many,TRBV15,TRBJ2-4,TGTGCCACCAGCAGAGATTTGACTCTTCAGTACTTC,CATSRDLTLQYF
-,-,TRBV28,TRBJ2-2,TGTGCCAGCAGTTTATGGCCTAGCGAAAACACCGGGGAGCTGTTTTTT,CASSLWPSENTGELFF
-,once,TRBV29-1,TRBJ1-2,TGCAGCGTTGCAATCTGCTATGGCTACACCTTC,CSVAICYGYTF
-,many,TRBV7-9,TRBJ2-5,TGTGCCAGCAGCCACGGCCTCTCCTGGGAGACCCAGTACTTC,CASSHGLSWETQYF
-,-,TRBV12-3/TRBV12-4,TRBJ1-2,TGTGCCAGCAGCAACAACCTGTATGGCTACACCTTC,CASSNNLYGYTF
-,-,TRBV5-1,TRBJ2-7,TGCGCCAGCAGCTGGGACGCCTACGAGCAGTACTTC,CASSWDAYEQYF
-,-,TRBV5-1,TRBJ2-7,TGCGCCAGCAGCTTGGACCTGCTATACTACGAGCAGTACTTC,CASSLDLLYYEQYF
-,-,TRBV11-2,TRBJ2-3,TGTGCCAGCAGCTTAGAATACAGCACAGATACGCAGTATTTT,CASSLEYSTDTQYF
-,-,TRBV15,TRBJ2-7,TGTGCCACCAGCGGAGGGTCGACTGGAATGTACGAGCAGTACTTC,CATSGGSTGMYEQYF
-,-,TRBV11-2,TRBJ1-5,TGTGCCAGCAGCTTAGAAGCGACAGTTGACAGCCCCCAGCATTTT,CASSLEATVDSPQHF
-,-,TRBV7-9,TRBJ2-1,TGTGCCAGCAGCCCACAAAGGGCGGACAAGGAGCAGTTCTTC,CASSPQRADKEQFF
-,many,TRBV28,TRBJ2-7,TGTGCCAGCAGTTTAGGGACGGACCCCTACGAGCAGTACTTC,CASSLGTDPYEQYF
-,many,TRBV13,TRBJ1-5,TGTGCCAGCAGCTTGAGACAGGGCAATCAGCCCCAGCATTTT,CASSLRQGNQPQHF
-,-,TRBV10-3,TRBJ2-4,TGTGCCATCAGTGAGTCGAATACAGTGCAATTAGCCAAAAACATTCAGTACTTC,CAISESNTVQLAKNIQYF
-,-,TRBV16,TRBJ2-7,TGTGCCAGCAGCCAATTGGCAGGATCCCACTACGAGCAGTACTTC,CASSQLAGSHYEQYF
-,-,TRBV5-8,TRBJ2-7,TGTGCCAGCAGCTTGTCCTGGGACGAGCAGTACTTC,CASSLSWDEQYF
-,-,TRBV7-9,TRBJ2-7,TGTGCCAGCAGCTTTGACTGGAACGGGATCATCGTCGGCCACGAGCAGTACTTC,CASSFDWNGIIVGHEQYF
-,once,TRBV4-2,TRBJ1-5,TGTGCCAGCAGCCCATCCCTCGGTGAGCCCCAGCATTTT,CASSPSLGEPQHF
TRBD2,many,TRBV29-1,TRBJ2-2,TGCAGCGTTAAAGTGCTAGCGGGAGGCGGGGAGCTGTTTTTT,CSVKVLAGGGELFF
-,once,TRBV5-1,TRBJ1-4,TGCGCCAGCAGCTTGGATGGGGGCAGGCCAGAAAAACTGTTTTTT,CASSLDGGRPEKLFF
-,many,TRBV6-2/TRBV6-3,TRBJ2-2,TGTGCCAGCAGTTACGTAGGAGGGGACACCGGGGAGCTGTTTTTT,CASSYVGGDTGELFF
-,-,TRBV28,TRBJ2-1,TGTGCCAGCAGTTTACCGGGGAGCCGCGGGGTTGAGCAGTTCTTC,CASSLPGSRGVEQFF
TRBD1,many,TRBV29-1,TRBJ1-2,TGCAGCGTTGAGGAGCAGGGGGCCCCCACCTTC,CSVEEQGAPTF
TRBD1,-,TRBV20-1,TRBJ2-7,TGCAGTGCTGACAGGACAGGGGCCTACGAGCAGGACTTC,CSADRTGAYEQDF
-,-,TRBV28,TRBJ2-3,TGTGCCAGCAGATTCAGTGATAGTTGGATTACGCAGTATTTT,CASRFSDSWITQYF
-,many,TRBV29-1,TRBJ2-3,TGCAGCGGATGGAAGAGCACAGATACGCAGTATTTT,CSGWKSTDTQYF
-,few,TRBV11-2,TRBJ2-7,TGTGCCAGCAGCTTAGGGCAGGTGGTGGGCGAGCAGTACTTC,CASSLGQVVGEQYF
-,many,TRBV4-1,TRBJ1-2,TGCGCCAGCGCTCAAGAAGGGGGTTTGGTTGTGCGGTATGGCTACACCTTC,CASAQEGGLVVRYGYTF
-,-,TRBV7-9,TRBJ2-3,TGTGCCAGCAGCTTAGTCCTGGGAGAGACAGATACGCAGTATTTT,CASSLVLGETDTQYF
-,-,TRBV9,TRBJ1-6,TGTGCCGGCAGCGCACTCGGACCTCAGAGTTCACCCCTCCACTTT,CAGSALGPQSSPLHF
-,once,TRBV19,TRBJ1-2,TGTGCCAGTAGTATCGGGTCGGTAGCCAATGGCTGCACCTTC,CASSIGSVANGCTF
TRBD2,-,TRBV12-3/TRBV12-4,TRBJ2-5,TGTGCCAGCAGCCCCTTTGGCGGTAGCGGGGAGACCCAGTACTTC,CASSPFGGSGETQYF
TRBD2,-,TRBV20-1,TRBJ2-7,TGCAGTGCTAGCGGGACTAGCCGCATCGAGCAGTACTTC,CSASGTSRIEQYF
-,-,TRBV28,TRBJ2-7,TGTGCCAGCAGTTTGTGGGGGAGCCTATCCTACGAGCAGTACTTC,CASSLWGSLSYEQYF
-,-,TRBV5-3,TRBJ2-7,TGTGCCAGCTGCTTGGCCGACAGACCCTACGAGCAGTACTTC,CASCLADRPYEQYF
TRBD1,many,TRBV25-1,TRBJ2-7,TGTGCCAGCAGTTTCCCCGGGACAGGTAACGAGCAGTACTTC,CASSFPGTGNEQYF
-,few,TRBV12-3/TRBV12-4,TRBJ2-5,TGTGCCAGCAGTTTCGGATCCGGGGAGACCCAGTACTTC,CASSFGSGETQYF
TRBD1,-,TRBV7-3,TRBJ2-7,TGTGCCAGCAGCTTGGGACAGGGGGCTGATTGGGAGCAGTACTTC,CASSLGQGADWEQYF
TRBD1,-,TRBV20-1,TRBJ2-7,TGCAGTGCTACCGAGGACAGGGGATACGAGCAGTACTTC,CSATEDRGYEQYF
-,few,TRBV12-3/TRBV12-4,TRBJ1-2,TGTGCCAGCAGTACCCCTTTCCGGCAGGATTATGGCTACACCTTC,CASSTPFRQDYGYTF
-,-,TRBV3-1,TRBJ2-7,TGTGCCAGCAGCCAAAACCCCTGGTGGACCTACGAGCAGTACTTC,CASSQNPWWTYEQYF
TRBD2,-,TRBV5-3,TRBJ2-7,TGTGCCAGCAGCGGTGGTCTAGCGGGGTACGAGCAGTACTTC,CASSGGLAGYEQYF
-,-,TRBV14,TRBJ2-3,TGTGCCAGCAGCCGCCTCCGGGACCCAGCCACAGTTACGCAGGATTTT,CASSRLRDPATVTQDF
-,-,TRBV12-3/TRBV12-4,TRBJ2-1,TGTGCCAGCAGGGGGGCAGAGTTCCCCAACAGCGGGTGGTTC,CASRGAEFPNSGWF
TRBD2,few,TRBV24-1,TRBJ2-3,TGTGCCACCAGTGACCCACTAGCCGGGAGGGCCGTAGATACGCAGTATTTT,CATSDPLAGRAVDTQYF
-,-,TRBV21-1,TRBJ2-7,TGTGCCAGCAGCAAAGCCCTAGCGGGAGGTGCCTACGAGCAGTACTTC,CASSKALAGGAYEQYF
-,few,TRBV11-2,TRBJ1-1,TGTGCCAGCAGCTCTTTTTTCGGGTTTCCGAACACTGAAGCTTTCTTT,CASSSFFGFPNTEAFF
TRBD2,-,TRBV5-1,TRBJ2-5,TGCGCCAGCAGTAGCGGGAGGGCCTGGGAGACCCAGTACTTC,CASSSGRAWETQYF
TRBD1,-,TRBV9,TRBJ2-2,TGTGCCAGCAGCAACCCCTGGGGACAGCAGATTCTAGGGGAGCTGTTTTTT,CASSNPWGQQILGELFF
TRBD2,few,TRBV5-1,TRBJ2-1,TGCGCCAGCAGGGAGCTAGCGGGAGTTAATGAGCAGTTCTTC,CASRELAGVNEQFF
-,many,TRBV4-3,TRBJ1-1,TGCGCCAGCAGCCAAGCAAGGGTAGCGTCGAACACTGAAGCTTTCTTT,CASSQARVASNTEAFF
-,many,TRBV7-9,TRBJ2-5,TGTGCCAGCAGCTTATCCCCCAGTCAAGAGACCCAGTACTTC,CASSLSPSQETQYF
-,-,TRBV5-1,TRBJ2-6,TGCGCCAGCAGCCTCGGGGTCCGTGTCGACGTCCTGACTTTC,CASSLGVRVDVLTF
-,-,TRBV10-3,TRBJ2-3,TGTGCCATCAGGCCCGACAGCACAGATACGCAGAATTTT,CAIRPDSTDTQNF
TRBD2,many,TRBV14,TRBJ2-2,TGTGCCAGCAGCCGTACCGGGACTAGGAGGTTCCCCGGGGAGCTGTTTTTT,CASSRTGTRRFPGELFF